Here is one T cell receptor beta chain with its context. This specimen belongs to a study of shared clonotypes between healthy human individuals. Libraries were prepared by immunoSEQ multiplex PCR; TCRdb keeps only in-frame clonotypes and omits some of them. The sample contains more than 1.2 million clones, approximately 98.5% of which appear only once. Per the germline V gene, CDR1 is SEHNR and CDR2 is FQNEAQ (reference sequence). This CDR3 is built from 13 residues. Trimming cost V 5 bases and J 5 bases, with 13 bases left between them. Sequenced input: naive CD4+ T cells sorted from blood. The subset: CD45RA+ positively selected. This receptor was obtained from a man aged 30 to 45 in good health. This chain joins TRBV7-9 and TRBJ2-7; no firm D call. The CDR3 DNA reads as TGTGCCAGCAGCGCCCAGATAAAGGACGAGCAGTACTTC. The encoded protein is CASSAQIKDEQYF. The whole variable domain, filled in from reference TRBV7-9 and TRBJ2-7, reads DTGVSQNPRHKITKRGQNVTFRCDPISEHNRLYWYRQTLGQGPEFLTYFQNEAQLEKSRLLSDRFSAERPKGSFSTLEIQRTEQGDSAMYLCASSAQIKDEQYFGPGTRLTVT.